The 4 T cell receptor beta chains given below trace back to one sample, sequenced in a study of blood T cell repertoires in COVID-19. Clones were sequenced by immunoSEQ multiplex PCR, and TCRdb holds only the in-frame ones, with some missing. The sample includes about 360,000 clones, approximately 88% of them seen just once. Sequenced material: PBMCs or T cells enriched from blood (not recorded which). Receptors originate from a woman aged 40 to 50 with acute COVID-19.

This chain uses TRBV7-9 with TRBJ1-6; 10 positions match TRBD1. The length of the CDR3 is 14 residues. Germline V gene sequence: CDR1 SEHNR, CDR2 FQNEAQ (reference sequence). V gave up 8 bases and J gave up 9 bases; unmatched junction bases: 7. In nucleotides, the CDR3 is TGTGCCAGCGCTCCGACAGGGGGCATTTCACCCCTCCACTTT. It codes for CASAPTGGISPLHF.

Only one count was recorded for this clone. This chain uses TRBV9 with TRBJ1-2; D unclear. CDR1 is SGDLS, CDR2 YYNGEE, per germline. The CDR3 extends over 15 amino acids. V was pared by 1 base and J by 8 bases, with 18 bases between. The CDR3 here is CASSVSVGLTFGYTF. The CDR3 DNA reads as TGTGCCAGCAGCGTATCCGTTGGGCTGACCTTCGGCTACACCTTC.

The CDR3 loop is CASSQTATNEKLFF. CDR3 DNA: TGTGCCAGTAGCCAGACAGCAACTAATGAAAAACTGTTTTTT. This chain uses TRBV19 with TRBJ1-4, with D possibly TRBD1 on 5 matching bases. The CDR3 is 14 residues long. Germline CDR1 is LNHDA and CDR2 is SQIVND (reference sequence). Trimming removed 6 bases at V and 0 bases at J, with 8 bases between.

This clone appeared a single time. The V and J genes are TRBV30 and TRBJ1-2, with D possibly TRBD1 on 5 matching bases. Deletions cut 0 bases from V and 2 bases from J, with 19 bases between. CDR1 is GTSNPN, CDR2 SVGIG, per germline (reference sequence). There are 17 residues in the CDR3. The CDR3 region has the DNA TGTGCCTGGAGTGTATGGGTAAGGGACTCCTCAAACTATGGCTACACCTTC. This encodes CAWSVWVRDSSNYGYTF.